This T cell receptor (beta chain) originates from a study of T-cell memory formation after mild COVID-19 (dated by TCRdb to the early 2020s). For context, the study as a whole: TCR sequence clusters from the two donors were largely donor specific. Two young, previously healthy adult volunteers, one female and one male, were included in the cohort. In a couple of donors, T-cell clones that expanded and contracted after mild COVID-19 were followed by sequencing TCRalpha and TCRbeta repertoires longitudinally. Study-level results and caveats: Clones contracting from day 15 to 85 had balanced CD4/CD8 phenotypes, while a second wave expanding from day 15 to 37 was biased towards CD4+. The detection of some responding clones in pre-infection memory suggests that pre-existing cross-reactive memory T cells joined the SARS-CoV-2 response. Contracting CD4+ clones appeared mostly in the CM and EM memory subsets, whereas CD8+ clones were enriched in EMRA. The study covered only a couple of mild cases, and larger cohorts including severe cases with pre-infection samples were considered necessary. The second-wave clones that peaked on day 37 were not confirmed to be SARS-CoV-2 specific.

This clonotype has a handful of counts. Its cognate antigen has yet to be identified. The sample holds no much larger clone one base away, and base qualities are not on file. Via the germline V gene (reference sequence), CDR1 is DFQATT and CDR2 SNEGSKA. Measured from the cysteine to the phenylalanine, the CDR3 is 13 residues long. The only DNA kept is the CDR3, 39 bases in frame from the first base. V gives up 2 bases and J gives up 3 bases, and the segment between their germline ends measures 10 bases. Sequencing was carried out with an Illumina NovaSeq 6000. Using 5'RACE with constant-segment primers, TCRalpha and TCRbeta cDNA libraries were constructed, with sample barcodes and unique molecular identifiers added in the process. RNA was extracted from every sample with Trizol reagent. Library amplification was performed in two PCR steps, and a second sample barcode and Illumina TruSeq adapters were introduced in the second step. Sequencing of libraries was performed on an Illumina NovaSeq with 2 x 150 bp paired-end reads. The source study handled its data this way. With migec v1.2.7, reads were demultiplexed and then collapsed into UMI-guided consensus sequences. With mixcr v2.1.11, UMI consensuses were aligned to TRA and TRB V and J templates and assembled into clonotypes. A clonotype was counted as expanded or contracted only if both edgeR and NoisET called the change significant, with noise models trained on biological replicates. For edgeR calls, the cutoffs were a false discovery rate-adjusted p below 0.01 and a log2 fold-change threshold of 1. As an exploratory analysis of dynamics, max-normalized trajectories of the 1000 most abundant clonotypes were examined with PCA combined with hierarchical clustering. Each responding clone was given a CD4 or CD8 phenotype based on the CD4+ and CD8+ repertoires, which had been sequenced separately. TCRdb's own reprocessing of the public reads used fastp at Q25 and MiXCR and kept productive beta chains. All rows with the same CDR3 protein become a single entry with the most common DNA and genes. Clone size and V and J calls follow TCRdb, not the original study. The sample table records around 200,000 distinct CDR3 sequences; around 9.5% of these occur just once. The top ten clones comprise roughly 3.5% of the sample.

Ficoll-Paque density gradient centrifugation was the method used to isolate PBMCs. Material for sequencing was PBMCs or a T cell subset sorted from them (not recorded which). This receptor was taken from a man aged 18 to 29 who had mild COVID-19 (a few samples of this study predate the infection). The sample titles of this study are shuffled in the database, so cell type and time point are left out; the donor was told from shared clones. The V gene is TRBV20-1 and the J gene is TRBJ1-2, and TRBD1 may be the D gene, going by 6 matching bases. The CDR3 in this case is CSARLRQDYGYTF. The DNA sequence reads TGCAGTGCTAGACTTCGACAGGACTATGGCTACACCTTC.